These T cell receptor beta chains were read from a single sample in a study of T cells in Graves' hyperthyroidism and ophthalmopathy. One entry per CDR3 protein results from TCRdb running MiXCR on the multiplex PCR reads. The top ten hold roughly 14% of the sample, which has a few hundred thousand distinct CDR3 sequences, approximately 15% seen once. The sample comprised blood. The origin of the receptors is a woman aged 18-35 years with Graves' hyperthyroidism. The CDR3 runs from the conserved cysteine through the conserved F or W. D genes are given only for firm matches. A row's size may be missing; if present it is once, few, many or a size class.

few,TRBV4-1,TRBJ1-6,NA,TGCGCCAGCAGCGGGGAGCAGGGTTCCAATTCACCCCTCCACTTT,CASSGEQGSNSPLHF
few,TRBV10-3,TRBJ2-1,NA,TGTGCCATCAGCCCGACAGCTAGCTCCTACAATGAGCAGTTCTTC,CAISPTASSYNEQFF
many,TRBV2,TRBJ1-2,NA,TGTGCCAGCAGTGAAAGTCCTAACTATGGCTACACCTTC,CASSESPNYGYTF
many,TRBV20-1,TRBJ2-1,TRBD2,TGCAGTGCTAGAGGAGGGAGGACTAGCGTCATTCTCAATGAGCAGTTCTTC,CSARGGRTSVILNEQFF
NA,TRBV7-9,TRBJ2-1,TRBD1,TGTGCCAGCAGCTCCCGACGGACAGGGGGGGATGAGCAGTTCTTC,CASSSRRTGGDEQFF
NA,TRBV20-1,TRBJ1-2,NA,TGCAGTGCTAGAGTAGGGGGTAGGGCCTATGGCTACACCTTC,CSARVGGRAYGYTF
many,TRBV28,TRBJ2-4,NA,TGTGCCAGCAGTTTAAGGCGGTATCCGTCCTTAGCCAAAAACATTCAGTACTTC,CASSLRRYPSLAKNIQYF
many,TRBV28,TRBJ1-1,TRBD1,TGTGCCAGCAGCTTACTATCGGGACAGGTGAACACTGAAGCTTTCTTT,CASSLLSGQVNTEAFF
NA,TRBV7-2,TRBJ2-7,NA,TGTGCCAGCAGCTCCTACGGGAGTCGCTACGAGCAGTACTTC,CASSSYGSRYEQYF
NA,TRBV20-1,TRBJ1-4,NA,TGCAGTGCTAGAGATCTGGGGGCTCGGGAAAAACTGTTTTTT,CSARDLGAREKLFF
NA,TRBV4-1,TRBJ2-3,TRBD2,TGCGCCAGCAGCCAACTTGAGACTAGCGGACGTGATACGCAGTATTTT,CASSQLETSGRDTQYF
few,TRBV5-1,TRBJ2-7,NA,TGCGCCAGCAGCTTGAACGGAAACTTCTACGAGCAGTACTTC,CASSLNGNFYEQYF